The following is a TCR beta chain sequence with its context. No antigen is known for it. Some clones are missing from TCRdb's copy, which holds only in-frame ones; the method was immunoSEQ multiplex PCR. The sample yields approximately 20,000 clones, roughly 70% seen once. The data stem from a study of OX40 agonist ivuxolimab in advanced cancers. Germline V gene sequence: CDR1 SGHAT, CDR2 FQNNGV. The germline V and J ends were trimmed by 7 bases and 8 bases, with 14 bases remaining between them. The CDR3 runs 12 residues. Overall study findings and caveats: Clonal expansion was among the lowest in partial responders at 0.1-3.0 mg/kg, especially CD8+.

The sample in question was CD4+ or CD8+ T cells sorted from blood, obtained in a trial of the OX40 agonist ivuxolimab. The V and J genes are TRBV11-2 and TRBJ1-2; D is perhaps TRBD1 (6 bases). The clonotype was recovered from an adult with an advanced solid tumor such as melanoma, head and neck, liver or kidney cancer. The CDR3 is CASTEQGTGYTF. CDR3 DNA: TGTGCCAGCACCGAACAGGGAACGGGCTACACCTTC.